Listed here are 13 T cell receptor beta chains from one sample, sequenced in a study of shared clonotypes between healthy human individuals. Sequencing was performed with immunoSEQ multiplex PCR; in TCRdb, only in-frame clones are kept and a portion is missing. Of a few million clones in the sample, approximately 92% were seen once. Naive CD8 cells lacked CD45RO, underwent positive selection for CCR7 and left out terminally differentiated effector memory CD45RA+ cells. The sequencing input was naive CD8+ T cells from PBMCs. Receptors originate from a man in his late teens or twenties in good health. Some clones in this sample may be carry-over from other donors' samples.

This clone was found once. This rearrangement joins TRBV6-1 to TRBJ2-1; no clear D. Germline V gene lookup returns CDR1 MNHNS and CDR2 SASEGT. V lost 0 bases and J lost 0, with 6 bases in between. The CDR3 length is 15 residues. Here the CDR3 reads CASSEARISYNEQFF. CDR3 nucleotide sequence: TGTGCCAGCAGTGAAGCGCGTATCTCCTACAATGAGCAGTTCTTC.

V and J are TRBV7-9 and TRBJ2-2, with 9 nucleotides matching TRBD2. Per germline, CDR1 SEHNR and CDR2 FQNEAQ (reference sequence). Losses at the gene ends were 6 bases for V and 1 base for J; bases not matched to a gene: 3. This CDR3 is 15 amino acids long. DNA for the CDR3: TGTGCCAGCAGACGACTAGCGGAGAACACCGGGGAGCTGTTTTTT. It specifies CASRRLAENTGELFF.

The chain has TRBV19 and TRBJ2-3, with D perhaps TRBD2 (5 bases). Germline CDR1 and CDR2: LNHDA and SQIVND (reference sequence). CDR3 size: 15 residues. V was pared by 3 bases and J by 2 bases, with 12 bases between. CDR3 DNA sequence: TGTGCCAGTAGTATGGTGGGAGAGGACACAGATACGCAGTATTTT. Protein: CASSMVGEDTDTQYF.

This chain connects TRBV19 to TRBJ1-5; no definite D call. The CDR3 extends over 12 amino acids. Germline CDR1 reads LNHDA; CDR2 reads SQIVND (reference sequence). The ends were cut back, 5 bases at V and 10 bases at J, with 12 bases in the middle. CDR3 in amino acids: CASSFPGNPQHF. CDR3 bases: TGTGCCAGTAGTTTTCCCGGGAATCCCCAGCATTTT.

V and J are TRBV5-6 and TRBJ2-5; unclear D gene. The CDR3 covers 12 residues. V lost 0 bases, J lost 5 bases, and 5 bases lay in between. CDR1 and CDR2 (germline): SGHDT, YYEEEE. CDR3 loop: CASSLDEETQYF. The CDR3 nucleotides read TGTGCCAGCAGCTTGGATGAGGAGACCCAGTACTTC.

The chain carries TRBV19 and TRBJ2-3; unclear D gene. V gave up 0 bases and J gave up 3 bases, with 4 bases separating them. The CDR3 runs 13 residues. From germline, CDR1 is LNHDA and CDR2 SQIVND (reference sequence). The CDR3 here is CASSIERTDTQYF. The CDR3 coding sequence is TGTGCCAGTAGTATAGAAAGGACAGATACGCAGTATTTT.

The rearrangement links TRBV7-9 to TRBJ1-3, with TRBD1 matching over 7 bases. V trimming: 6 bases; J trimming: 3 bases; junction bases outside the gene matches: 8. The CDR3 loop spans 15 amino acids. In germline, CDR1 is SEHNR, CDR2 FQNEAQ (reference sequence). DNA for the CDR3: TGTGCCAGCAGATTCACAGGGGAGGTTGGAAACACCATATATTTT. Amino acids: CASRFTGEVGNTIYF.

This clone came up once. The chain uses TRBV6-5 and TRBJ2-7, with D tentatively TRBD1 (5 bases). The CDR3 is made up of 14 amino acids. Germline values: CDR1 MNHEY, CDR2 SVGAGI. V shed 0 bases and J shed 6 bases, with 12 bases lying between them. Written as DNA, the CDR3 is TGTGCCAGCAGTTACTCGGGGCCTTATAGCGAGCAGTACTTC. It yields the protein CASSYSGPYSEQYF.

V gene TRBV9 combines with J gene TRBJ2-1, with D unclear. The V and J ends lost 0 bases and 0 bases respectively, with 7 bases between them. The CDR3 covers 15 residues. Per the germline V gene, CDR1 is SGDLS and CDR2 is YYNGEE. CDR3 nucleotides: TGTGCCAGCAGCGTAGCCATGAGCTCCTACAATGAGCAGTTCTTC. Its protein product is CASSVAMSSYNEQFF.

This sequence joins TRBV27 and TRBJ2-7, with 7 positions matching TRBD2. Looked up from germline, CDR1 is MNHEY and CDR2 is SMNVEV (reference sequence). The trim removed 6 bases at V and 3 bases at J, leaving 8 bases unmatched. The CDR3 contains 14 residues. The CDR3 here is CASSSTSAHYEQYF. For the CDR3, the DNA is TGTGCCAGCAGCAGTACTAGCGCTCACTACGAGCAGTACTTC.

This chain connects TRBV7-9 to TRBJ1-1, with 8 bases lining up with TRBD1. The trim removed 5 bases at V and 4 bases at J, leaving 15 bases unmatched. Per the germline V gene, CDR1 is SEHNR and CDR2 is FQNEAQ (reference sequence). The CDR3 runs to 17 residues. Here the CDR3 reads CASSTPAGGRRGTEAFF. The CDR3 nucleotides are TGTGCCAGCAGCACACCGGCAGGGGGCCGAAGGGGCACTGAAGCTTTCTTT.

This clone was observed a few times. A junction end diverges from the germline sequence, so it may reflect a read error. The genes are TRBV7-9 and TRBJ1-2; D gene uncertain. Germline assignment: CDR1 SEHNR and CDR2 FQNEAQ (reference sequence). The CDR3 spans 11 residues. CDR3 nucleotides: TGTGCCAGCAGCTTAGTTTACGACATCAGCTTC. This translates into CASSLVYDISF.

The chain couples TRBV11-2 to TRBJ2-5, with TRBD1 identical over 10 bases. Per germline, CDR1 SGHAT and CDR2 FQNNGV. J lost 5 bases, V lost 5 bases, and 8 bases had no gene match. The CDR3 is 15 amino acids. The CDR3 reads CASSTRGDRGETQYF. In DNA form, the CDR3 reads TGTGCCAGCAGCACCAGGGGGGACAGGGGTGAGACCCAGTACTTC.